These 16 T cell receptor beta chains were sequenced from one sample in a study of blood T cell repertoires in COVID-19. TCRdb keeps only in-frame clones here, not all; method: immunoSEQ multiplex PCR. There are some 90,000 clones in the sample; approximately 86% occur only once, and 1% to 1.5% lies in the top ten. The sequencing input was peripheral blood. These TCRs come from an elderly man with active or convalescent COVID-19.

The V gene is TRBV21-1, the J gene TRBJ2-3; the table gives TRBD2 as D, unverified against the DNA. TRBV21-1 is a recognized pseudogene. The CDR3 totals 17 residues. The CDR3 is CASSKGEGLAVGNTQYF. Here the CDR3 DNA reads TGTGCCAGCAGCAAAGGTGAAGGACTAGCGGTGGGAAATACGCAGTATTTT.

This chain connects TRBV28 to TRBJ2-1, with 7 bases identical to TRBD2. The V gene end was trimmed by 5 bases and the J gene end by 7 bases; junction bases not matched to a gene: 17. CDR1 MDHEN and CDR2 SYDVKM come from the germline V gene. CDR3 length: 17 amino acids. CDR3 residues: CASSTPSGGAEGNEQFF. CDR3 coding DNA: TGTGCCAGCAGTACCCCCTCGGGGGGAGCGGAGGGGAATGAGCAGTTCTTC.

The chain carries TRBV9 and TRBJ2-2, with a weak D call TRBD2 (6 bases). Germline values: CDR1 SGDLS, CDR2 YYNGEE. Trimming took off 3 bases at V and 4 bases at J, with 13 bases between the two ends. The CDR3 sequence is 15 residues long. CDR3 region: CASSASGVGTGELFF. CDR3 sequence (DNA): TGTGCCAGCAGCGCCTCGGGAGTGGGCACCGGGGAGCTGTTTTTT.

The CDR3 DNA sequence: TGTGCCAGCAGTTCGCCAGGGGACAGGAGCTCCTACGAGCAGTACTTC. Protein: CASSSPGDRSSYEQYF. The chain joins TRBV28 to TRBJ2-7; 8 nucleotides align to TRBD1. V gave up 4 bases and J gave up 0 bases; unmatched junction bases: 8. CDR1 MDHEN and CDR2 SYDVKM come from the germline V gene. This CDR3 is built from 16 residues.

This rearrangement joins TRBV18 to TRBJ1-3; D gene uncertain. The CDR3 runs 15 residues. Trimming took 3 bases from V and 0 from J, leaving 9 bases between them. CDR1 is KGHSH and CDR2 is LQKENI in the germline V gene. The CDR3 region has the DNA TGTGCCAGCTCACCGGGAGCCTCCTCTGGAAACACCATATATTTT. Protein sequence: CASSPGASSGNTIYF. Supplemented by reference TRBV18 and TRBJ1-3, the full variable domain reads NAGVMQNPRHLVRRRGQEARLRCSPMKGHSHVYWYRQLPEEGLKFMVYLQKENIIDESGMPKERFSAEFPKEGPSILRIQQVVRGDSAAYFCASSPGASSGNTIYFGEGSWLTVV.

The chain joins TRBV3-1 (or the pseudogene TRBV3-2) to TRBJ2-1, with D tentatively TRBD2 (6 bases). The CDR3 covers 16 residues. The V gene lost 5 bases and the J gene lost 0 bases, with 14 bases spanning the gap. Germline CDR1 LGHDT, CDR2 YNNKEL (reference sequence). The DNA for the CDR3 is TGTGCCAGCAGCGTGATAGCGGCGAGCTCCTACAATGAGCAGTTCTTC. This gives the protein CASSVIAASSYNEQFF.

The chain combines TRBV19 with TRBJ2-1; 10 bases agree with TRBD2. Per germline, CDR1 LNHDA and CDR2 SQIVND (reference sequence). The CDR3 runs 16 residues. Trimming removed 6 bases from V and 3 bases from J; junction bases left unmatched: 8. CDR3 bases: TGTGCCAGTAGGCCTCCGGGACTAGCGAACTACAATGAGCAGTTCTTC. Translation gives CASRPPGLANYNEQFF.

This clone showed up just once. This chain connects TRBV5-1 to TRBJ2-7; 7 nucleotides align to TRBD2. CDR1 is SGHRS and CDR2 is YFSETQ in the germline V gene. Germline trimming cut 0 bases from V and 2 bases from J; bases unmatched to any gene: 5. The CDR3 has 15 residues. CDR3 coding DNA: TGCGCCAGCAGCTTGGCCGGCGGGGGAACCTACGAGCAGTACTTC. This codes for CASSLAGGGTYEQYF. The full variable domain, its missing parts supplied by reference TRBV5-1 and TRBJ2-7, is KAGVTQTPRYLIKTRGQQVTLSCSPISGHRSVSWYQQTPGQGLQFLFEYFSETQRNKGNFPGRFSGRQFSNSRSEMNVSTLELGDSALYLCASSLAGGGTYEQYFGPGTRLTVT.

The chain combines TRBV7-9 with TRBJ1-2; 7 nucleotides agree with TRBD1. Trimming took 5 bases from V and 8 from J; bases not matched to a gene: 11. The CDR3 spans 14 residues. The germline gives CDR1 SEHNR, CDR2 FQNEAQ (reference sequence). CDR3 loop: CASSPGQALGGYTF. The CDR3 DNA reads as TGTGCCAGCAGCCCAGGACAGGCCTTAGGAGGCTACACCTTC.

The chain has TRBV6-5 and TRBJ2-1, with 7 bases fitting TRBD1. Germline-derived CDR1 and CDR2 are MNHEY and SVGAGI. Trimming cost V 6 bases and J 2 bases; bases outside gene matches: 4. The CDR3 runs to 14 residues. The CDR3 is CASRQQGTYNEQFF. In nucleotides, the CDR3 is TGTGCCAGCAGGCAACAGGGGACCTACAATGAGCAGTTCTTC.

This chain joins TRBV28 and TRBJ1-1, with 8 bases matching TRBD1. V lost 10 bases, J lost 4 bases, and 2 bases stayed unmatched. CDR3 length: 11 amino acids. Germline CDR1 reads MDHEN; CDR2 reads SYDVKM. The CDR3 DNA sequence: TGTGCCACCACAGGGGGCACTGAAGCTTTCTTT. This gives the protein CATTGGTEAFF.

The CDR3 spells CAISQTSGSHNEQYF. The CDR3 nucleotides are TGTGCCATCAGTCAGACTAGCGGGAGTCACAACGAGCAGTACTTC. The chain recombines TRBV10-3 with TRBJ2-7, with TRBD2 matching 12 bases. V gave up 5 bases and J gave up 5 bases; unmatched junction bases: 7. Germline loops: CDR1 ENHRY, CDR2 SYGVKD. There are 15 residues in the CDR3.

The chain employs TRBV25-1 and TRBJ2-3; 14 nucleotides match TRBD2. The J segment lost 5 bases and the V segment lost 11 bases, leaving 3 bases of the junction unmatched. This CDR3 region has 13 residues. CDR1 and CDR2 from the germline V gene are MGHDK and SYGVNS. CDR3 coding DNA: TGTGCCTCCGGGACTAGCGGGAGAGATACGCAGTATTTT. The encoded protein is CASGTSGRDTQYF.

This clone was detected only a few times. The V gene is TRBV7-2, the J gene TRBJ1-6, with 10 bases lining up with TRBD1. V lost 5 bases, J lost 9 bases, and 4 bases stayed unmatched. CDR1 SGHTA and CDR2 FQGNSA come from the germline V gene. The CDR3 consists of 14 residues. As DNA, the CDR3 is TGTGCCAGCAGCGGACAGGGGGTGAGTTCACCCCTCCACTTT. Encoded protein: CASSGQGVSSPLHF.

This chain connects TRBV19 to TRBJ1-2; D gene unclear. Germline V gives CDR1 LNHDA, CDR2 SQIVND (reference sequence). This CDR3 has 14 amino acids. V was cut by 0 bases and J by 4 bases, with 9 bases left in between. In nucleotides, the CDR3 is TGTGCCAGTAGTATAGAGGGAGTATCCTATGGCTACACCTTC. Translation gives CASSIEGVSYGYTF.

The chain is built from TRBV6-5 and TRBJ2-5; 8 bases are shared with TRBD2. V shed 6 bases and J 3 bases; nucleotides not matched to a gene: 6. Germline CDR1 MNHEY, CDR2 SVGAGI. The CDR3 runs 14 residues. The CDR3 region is CASRSGGIEETQYF. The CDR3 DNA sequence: TGTGCCAGCAGGAGCGGGGGAATCGAAGAGACCCAGTACTTC.